Listed below are T cell receptor beta chains from one sample, sequenced in a study of blood T cells in healthy people across ages. TCRdb itself ran the 5' RACE reads through MiXCR, one entry per CDR3 protein. The sample holds roughly 2 million distinct CDR3 sequences, around half seen once. The specimen sequenced was blood. Receptors were obtained from a woman aged 40 to 55 in good health. The CDR3 runs from the conserved cysteine through the conserved F or W. D genes are given only for firm matches. The listing skips clone size in some rows; elsewhere it reads once, few, many or a size class.

clone_size	cdr3_length	v_call	d_call	j_call	cdr3_nt	cdr3_aa
few	13	TRBV20-1	-	TRBJ1-1	TGCAGTGCTCCCAATGCGTGGGGCACTGAAGCTTTCTTT	CSAPNAWGTEAFF
-	14	TRBV29-1	-	TRBJ1-1	TGCAGCGGAGGACGGGGAGAAGCGAACACTGAAGCTTTCTTT	CSGGRGEANTEAFF
-	16	TRBV21-1	-	TRBJ2-1	TGTGCCAGCAGCCCCCGCGAGAGGGGGGTTCACAATGAGCAGTTCTTC	CASSPRERGVHNEQFF
-	13	TRBV4-2	-	TRBJ1-2	TGTGCCAGCAGCCAAGAAGTCATCTATGGCTACACCTTC	CASSQEVIYGYTF
many	12	TRBV7-2	-	TRBJ2-7	TGTGCCAGCAGCCGCGCTTCCTACGAGCAGTACTTC	CASSRASYEQYF
many	14	TRBV27	-	TRBJ2-6	TGTGCCAGCAGTCCCTTCTCTGGGGCCAACGTCCTGACTTTC	CASSPFSGANVLTF
many	15	TRBV4-2	TRBD1	TRBJ2-7	TGTGCCAGCAGCCACGGGACAGGGGGATCCTACGAGCAGTACTTC	CASSHGTGGSYEQYF
-	12	TRBV7-9	-	TRBJ1-1	TGTGCCAGCAGCTACCGGCGGACTGAAGCTTTCTTT	CASSYRRTEAFF
few	18	TRBV12-3/TRBV12-4	TRBD2	TRBJ2-3	TGTGCCAGCAGTTCTCCCCCCACTAGCGGGGGGGACACAGATACGCAGTATTTT	CASSSPPTSGGDTDTQYF
few	14	TRBV7-6	-	TRBJ2-7	TGTGCCAGCAGCTTACACGATATAAGCTACGAGCAGTACTTC	CASSLHDISYEQYF
once	15	TRBV27	-	TRBJ1-2	TGTGCCAGCCAAGATGGGGGGGTTAAGGACTATGGCTACACCTTC	CASQDGGVKDYGYTF
-	14	TRBV20-1	-	TRBJ2-3	TGCAGTGCCCCACCGCGAGGGCACACAGATACGCAGTATTTT	CSAPPRGHTDTQYF
-	16	TRBV2	-	TRBJ2-5	TGTGCCAGCAGTGAAGGGACTGTTTCGTACCAAGAGACCCAGTACTTC	CASSEGTVSYQETQYF
few	14	TRBV13	TRBD1	TRBJ1-2	TGTGCCAGCCGGGGGACAGGAGTCAACTATGGCTACACCTTC	CASRGTGVNYGYTF
-	14	TRBV6-5	TRBD1	TRBJ2-7	TGTGCCAGCAGTAACAGGGGAGACTCCTACGAGCAGTACTTC	CASSNRGDSYEQYF
few	15	TRBV7-2	-	TRBJ1-2	TGTGCCAGCAGCCGCGGGACACTGAATAACTATGGCTACACCTTC	CASSRGTLNNYGYTF
-	15	TRBV7-2	-	TRBJ1-5	TGTGCCAGCAGCTTAATGGCAGTCCGCAATCAGCCCCAGCATTTT	CASSLMAVRNQPQHF
-	17	TRBV7-6	TRBD1	TRBJ2-6	TGTGCCAGCAGCTACCGACAGGGCGAGTCTGGGGCCAACGTCCTGACTTTC	CASSYRQGESGANVLTF
-	14	TRBV7-2	-	TRBJ2-7	TGTGCCAGCAGCCCTCTTTCTAGTACCTACGAGCAGTACTTC	CASSPLSSTYEQYF
few	17	TRBV6-2/TRBV6-3	TRBD1	TRBJ2-7	TGTGCCAGCAGTTACTCAATGGTTCGGGGACAGCACTACGAGCAGTACTTC	CASSYSMVRGQHYEQYF
few	13	TRBV6-1	-	TRBJ1-2	TGTGCCAGCAGTGAAGTACAGGGACTGGGCTACACCTTC	CASSEVQGLGYTF
-	18	TRBV27	TRBD2	TRBJ2-5	TGTGCCAGCAGTCCGGTACTAGCGGGGGGGCCAAGAGAAGAGACCCAGTACTTC	CASSPVLAGGPREETQYF
-	16	TRBV28	TRBD2	TRBJ2-4	TGTGCCAGCAGTAACCTACTAGCGGGGGGCTGGGACATTCAGTACTTC	CASSNLLAGGWDIQYF
-	13	TRBV29-1	-	TRBJ2-1	TGCAGCGTGCATCAAGGACTATACAATGAGCAGTTCTTC	CSVHQGLYNEQFF
-	12	TRBV6-2/TRBV6-3	-	TRBJ1-1	TGTGCCAGCAGTCGACCATCGATTGAAGCTTTCTTT	CASSRPSIEAFF
few	14	TRBV29-1	TRBD1	TRBJ1-2	TGCAGCGTTGACCCAGGGGGCTATAACTATGGCTACACCTTC	CSVDPGGYNYGYTF